Shown below are 25 T cell receptor beta chains from a single sample sequenced in a study of cytomegalovirus exposure and HLA in healthy donors. Researchers ran the PCR with 60 Vbeta and 13 Jbeta primers. Only in-frame clones appear in the TCRdb table, and some are missing; sequencing was by immunoSEQ multiplex PCR. There are about 220,000 clones in the sample; over 80% occur only once, and 0.71% lies in the top ten. Sequencing used PBMCs. The receptors derive from a boy aged 2 to 10 in good health and CMV-seronegative.

This sequence joins TRBV5-6 and TRBJ2-7, with TRBD2 as a possible D gene (6 bases). This CDR3 region has 16 residues. CDR1 and CDR2 from the germline V gene are SGHDT and YYEEEE. Trimming shortened V by 2 bases and J by 3 bases, and 18 bases separated the two germline ends. The CDR3 loop reads CASSLPYSGQNYEQYF. The CDR3 region has the DNA TGTGCCAGCAGCTTACCCTATAGCGGACAAAACTACGAGCAGTACTTC.

The V gene is TRBV21-1, the J gene TRBJ2-1; the table's D call, TRBD1, has no DNA check behind it. TRBV21-1 is a pseudogene. The CDR3 is 13 residues long. The DNA of the CDR3 is TGTGCCAGCAGCAAATGTCAGCGACAGAAGCAGTTCTTC. Translated, it gives CASSKCQRQKQFF.

The chain is built from TRBV10-3 and TRBJ2-1, with TRBD1 matching over 9 bases. The CDR3 spans 16 residues. J gave up 2 bases and V 4 bases, and 6 bases lay outside the gene matches. Germline loops: CDR1 ENHRY, CDR2 SYGVKD. DNA of the CDR3: TGTGCCATCAGTGGGGGAGACAGGGGGACCTACAATGAGCAGTTCTTC. Translated, it gives CAISGGDRGTYNEQFF.

The genes are TRBV30 and TRBJ2-2, with 7 bases that match TRBD1. Trimming at V came to 4 bases and at J to 7 bases, leaving 9 bases not matched to a gene. This CDR3 contains 14 residues. Germline V gene lookup returns CDR1 GTSNPN and CDR2 SVGIG (reference sequence). The CDR3 is CAWTDLGQYGELFF. CDR3 nucleotides: TGTGCCTGGACTGACTTGGGACAGTACGGGGAGCTGTTTTTT.

This chain joins TRBV4-1 and TRBJ2-1; TRBD1 is a possible D gene (5 bases). V was cut by 5 bases and J by 9 bases, with 8 bases left in between. The CDR3 runs to 11 residues. Germline values: CDR1 MGHRA, CDR2 YSYEKL. DNA of the CDR3: TGCGCCAGCAGCGTTCAGGGTGAGCAGTTCTTC. It codes for CASSVQGEQFF.

CDR3 loop: CASSQETSGTLNYNEQFF. DNA for the CDR3: TGCGCCAGCAGCCAAGAGACTAGCGGGACCTTAAATTACAATGAGCAGTTCTTC. J is TRBJ2-1 and V is TRBV4-1; the match to TRBD2 covers 11 bases. The CDR3 is made up of 18 amino acids. The germline gives CDR1 MGHRA, CDR2 YSYEKL. Germline trimming cut 0 bases from V and 4 bases from J; bases unmatched to any gene: 8.

This chain connects TRBV28 to TRBJ2-7; 7 positions match TRBD1. Unmatched junction bases numbered 4, after V lost 3 bases and J lost 2 bases. The germline V gene has CDR1 MDHEN and CDR2 SYDVKM. The CDR3 is made up of 14 amino acids. The CDR3 is CASSFATGPYEQYF. The CDR3 coding sequence is TGTGCCAGCAGTTTTGCGACAGGGCCCTACGAGCAGTACTTC. The full variable domain, rest sourced from reference TRBV28 and TRBJ2-7, is DVKVTQSSRYLVKRTGEKVFLECVQDMDHENMFWYRQDPGLGLRLIYFSYDVKMKEKGDIPEGYSVSREKKERFSLILESASTNQTSMYLCASSFATGPYEQYFGPGTRLTVT.

The chain is built from TRBV6-4 and TRBJ1-2, with 7 bases aligning to TRBD1. The CDR3 totals 14 residues. The V and J ends lost 6 bases and 2 bases, in that order; junction bases with no gene match: 6. Germline CDR1 reads MRHNA; CDR2 reads SNTAGT. CDR3 in amino acids: CASSPEGANYGYTF. The CDR3 coding sequence is TGTGCCAGCAGCCCAGAGGGGGCGAACTATGGCTACACCTTC.

The chain combines TRBV19 with TRBJ2-1; tentatively, D is TRBD2 (6 bases). The CDR3 consists of 10 residues. V dropped 9 bases and J dropped 10 bases, with 10 bases sitting between them. Germline CDR1 and CDR2: LNHDA and SQIVND (reference sequence). The CDR3 bases are TGTGCCAGCGGGGGAGGAGAGCAGTTCTTC. Translated: CASGGGEQFF.

Written as DNA, the CDR3 is TGTGCCAGCAGTCTACAGGGGGCAAACGCTGAAGCTTTCTTT. As protein: CASSLQGANAEAFF. This sequence joins TRBV6-1 and TRBJ1-1, with 9 bases matching TRBD1. The germline V gene encodes CDR1 MNHNS and CDR2 SASEGT. This CDR3 region has 14 residues. J lost 6 bases, V lost 5 bases, and 7 bases had no gene match.

This clone was counted a single time. J is TRBJ2-6 and V is TRBV27; 8 nucleotides line up with TRBD1. This CDR3 has 15 residues. Germline CDR1 is MNHEY and CDR2 is SMNVEV (reference sequence). With 5 bases clipped from V and 2 bases from J, the junction kept 2 bases outside the gene matches. The CDR3, as DNA: TGTGCCAGCAGTCCGGGACAGGCTGGGGCCAACGTCCTGACTTTC. This sequence encodes CASSPGQAGANVLTF. The whole variable domain, filled in from reference TRBV27 and TRBJ2-6, reads EAQVTQNPRYLITVTGKKLTVTCSQNMNHEYMSWYRQDPGLGLRQIYYSMNVEVTDKGDVPEGYKVSRKEKRNFPLILESPSPNQTSLYFCASSPGQAGANVLTFGAGSRLTVL.

The chain is built from TRBV25-1 and TRBJ2-1; 11 bases are a match to TRBD2. Per germline, CDR1 MGHDK and CDR2 SYGVNS. This CDR3 is built from 17 residues. Trimming at V came to 4 bases and at J to 8 bases, leaving 13 bases not matched to a gene. The CDR3 sequence is CASSVGPRLAGSHEQFF. CDR3 bases: TGTGCCAGCAGTGTGGGGCCGCGACTAGCGGGATCCCATGAGCAGTTCTTC.

The rearrangement links TRBV4-2 to TRBJ1-4; the D gene is possibly TRBD1 (6 bases). The CDR3 is made up of 15 amino acids. Germline V CDR1 and CDR2: LGHNA, YNFKEQ. Trimming pared 3 bases from V and 11 bases from J, leaving 19 bases between. The CDR3 loop is CASSQAKQGPTKLFF. The CDR3 nucleotides read TGTGCCAGCAGCCAGGCAAAACAGGGCCCGACGAAACTGTTTTTT.

The rearrangement links TRBV7-8 to TRBJ2-1; D call uncertain. The CDR3 covers 15 residues. Germline V gives CDR1 SGHVS, CDR2 FQNEAQ. V was trimmed by 5 bases and J by 10 bases, leaving 21 bases between them. Written as DNA, the CDR3 is TGTGCCAGCAGCCTTCGGCTAATAGCCGGTCGGGAGCAGTTCTTC. It yields the protein CASSLRLIAGREQFF.

This chain joins TRBV7-2 and TRBJ1-4; TRBD1 aligns across 7 bases. The CDR3 loop spans 15 amino acids. CDR1 is SGHTA, CDR2 FQGNSA, per germline. The V gene end was trimmed by 2 bases and the J gene end by 6 bases; junction bases not matched to a gene: 6. CDR3: CASSLLTGEDEKLFF. The CDR3 DNA is TGTGCCAGCAGCTTACTTACAGGGGAAGATGAAAAACTGTTTTTT.

The rearrangement uses TRBV19 and TRBJ2-7; 7 positions match TRBD1. CDR3 length: 14 amino acids. With V trimmed by 6 bases and J by 0 bases, 5 bases remained unmatched. Germline values: CDR1 LNHDA, CDR2 SQIVND (reference sequence). CDR3: CASRGQTSSYEQYF. CDR3 nucleotides: TGTGCCAGTAGGGGACAGACAAGCTCCTACGAGCAGTACTTC.

The chain employs TRBV11-2 and TRBJ2-7; TRBD2 is a possible D gene (6 bases). Germline V lookup: CDR1 SGHAT, CDR2 FQNNGV. CDR3 size: 15 residues. Trimming stripped 5 bases from V and 2 bases from J, with 16 bases between. The CDR3 here is CASSPIAEVTYEQYF. The CDR3 nucleotides are TGTGCCAGCAGCCCGATAGCGGAAGTTACCTACGAGCAGTACTTC.

This clone was recorded once. The chain couples TRBV21-1 to TRBJ1-2; the DNA was not compared with TRBD1, the D call given in the table. TRBV21-1 is labeled a pseudogene. The CDR3 is 15 residues long. The CDR3 bases are TGTGCCAGCAGCACACACACCAGGGTAGGCTATGGCTACACCTTC. Residues: CASSTHTRVGYGYTF.

This clone was observed a single time. The chain couples TRBV30 to TRBJ2-2; 9 bases fit TRBD2. The CDR3 has 16 amino acids. Germline V gene sequence: CDR1 GTSNPN, CDR2 SVGIG (reference sequence). V shed 2 bases and J 6 bases; nucleotides not matched to a gene: 10. CDR3 protein: CAWSPLAGWGAGELFF. The CDR3 nucleotides read TGTGCCTGGAGTCCCCTAGCGGGATGGGGCGCCGGGGAGCTGTTTTTT.

The chain couples TRBV5-1 to TRBJ1-3, with 9 bases aligning to TRBD1. Trimming cost V 0 bases and J 4 bases; bases outside gene matches: 11. CDR1 SGHRS and CDR2 YFSETQ come from the germline V gene. This CDR3 region has 18 residues. The CDR3 reads CASSLGFTTGGVGNTIYF. In nucleotides, the CDR3 is TGCGCCAGCAGCTTGGGTTTCACTACAGGGGGCGTCGGAAACACCATATATTTT.

The chain combines TRBV7-2 with TRBJ2-5; possibly TRBD2 for D (6 bases). Near its end, the DNA agrees better with TRBJ2-7, so the J call may be wrong. CDR3 length: 12 amino acids. The germline CDR1 and CDR2 sequences are SGHTA and FQGNSA. CDR3 region: CASSPWRGEQYF. For the CDR3, the DNA is TGTGCCAGCAGCCCCTGGAGGGGCGAGCAGTACTTC.

The chain links TRBV20-1 to TRBJ2-5; D remains unclear. The J call may be incorrect, as the DNA end agrees better with TRBJ2-7. This CDR3 has 9 residues. CDR1 DFQATT and CDR2 SNEGSKA come from the germline V gene (reference sequence). CDR3 region: CSAPHEQYF. For the CDR3, the DNA is TGCAGTGCCCCGCACGAGCAGTACTTC.

The rearrangement joins TRBV19 to TRBJ1-3; possible D gene TRBD1, 6 bases. The V end lost 5 bases, the J end lost 0 bases, and 14 bases lay between the germline ends. The CDR3 totals 16 residues. The germline V gene encodes CDR1 LNHDA and CDR2 SQIVND (reference sequence). The CDR3 is CASSFRTGPSGNTIYF. The DNA of the CDR3 is TGTGCCAGTAGTTTCCGCACAGGGCCCTCTGGAAACACCATATATTTT.

V gene TRBV5-6 combines with J gene TRBJ1-2, with 9 bases that match TRBD1. This CDR3 has 15 residues. After removal of 2 bases from V and 3 bases from J, the junction contained 5 bases not matched to a gene. CDR1 and CDR2 from the germline V gene are SGHDT and YYEEEE. The CDR3 is CASSLTGGAHYGYTF. The CDR3 coding sequence is TGTGCCAGCAGCTTAACAGGGGGCGCCCACTATGGCTACACCTTC.

The chain recombines TRBV19 with TRBJ2-7; the D gene is possibly TRBD1 (6 bases). The CDR3 runs to 15 residues. Trimming pared 3 bases from V and 2 bases from J, leaving 14 bases between. The germline gives CDR1 LNHDA, CDR2 SQIVND (reference sequence). The CDR3 loop is CASSIGLGQAYEQYF. The CDR3 nucleotides read TGTGCCAGTAGTATCGGGTTGGGACAAGCCTACGAGCAGTACTTC.